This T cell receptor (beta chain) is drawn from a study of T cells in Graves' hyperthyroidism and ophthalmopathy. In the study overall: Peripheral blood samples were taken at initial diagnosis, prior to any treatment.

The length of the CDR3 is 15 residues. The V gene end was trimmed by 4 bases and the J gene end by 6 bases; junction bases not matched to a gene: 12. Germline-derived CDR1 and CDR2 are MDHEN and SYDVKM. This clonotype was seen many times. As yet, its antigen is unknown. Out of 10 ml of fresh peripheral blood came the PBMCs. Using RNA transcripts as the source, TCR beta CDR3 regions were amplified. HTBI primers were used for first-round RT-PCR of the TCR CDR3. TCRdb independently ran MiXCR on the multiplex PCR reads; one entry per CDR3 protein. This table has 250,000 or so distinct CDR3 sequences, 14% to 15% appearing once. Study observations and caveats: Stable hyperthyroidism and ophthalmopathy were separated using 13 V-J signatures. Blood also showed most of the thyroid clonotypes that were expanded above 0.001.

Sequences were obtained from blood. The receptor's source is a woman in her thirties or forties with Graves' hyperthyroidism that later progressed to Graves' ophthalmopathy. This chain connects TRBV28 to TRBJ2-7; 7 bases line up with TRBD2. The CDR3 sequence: CASSWGGILRREQYF. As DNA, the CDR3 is TGTGCCAGCAGTTGGGGGGGGATTCTCCGGCGCGAGCAGTACTTC.